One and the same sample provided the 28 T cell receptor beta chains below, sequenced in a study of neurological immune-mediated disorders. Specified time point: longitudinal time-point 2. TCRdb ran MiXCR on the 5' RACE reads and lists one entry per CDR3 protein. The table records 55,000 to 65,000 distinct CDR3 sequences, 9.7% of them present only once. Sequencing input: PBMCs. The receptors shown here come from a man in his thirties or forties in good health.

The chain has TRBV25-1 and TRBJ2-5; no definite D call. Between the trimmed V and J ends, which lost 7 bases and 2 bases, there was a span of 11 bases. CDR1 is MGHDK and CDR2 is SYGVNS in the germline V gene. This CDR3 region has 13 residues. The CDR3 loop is CASKASYQETQYF. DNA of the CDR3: TGTGCCAGCAAGGCTTCTTATCAAGAGACCCAGTACTTC.

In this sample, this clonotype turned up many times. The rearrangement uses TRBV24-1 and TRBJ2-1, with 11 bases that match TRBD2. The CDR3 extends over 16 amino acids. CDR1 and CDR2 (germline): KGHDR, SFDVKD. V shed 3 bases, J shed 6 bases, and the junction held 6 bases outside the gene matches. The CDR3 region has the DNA TGTGCCACCAGTGATGCCGGGACTAGCGGCCCCAATGAGCAGTTCTTC. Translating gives CATSDAGTSGPNEQFF.

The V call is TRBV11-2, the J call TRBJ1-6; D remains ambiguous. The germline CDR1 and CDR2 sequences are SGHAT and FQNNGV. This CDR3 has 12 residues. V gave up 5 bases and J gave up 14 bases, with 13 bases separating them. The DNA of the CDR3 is TGTGCCAGCAGCGAAGTGACGGGGACCCTCCACTTT. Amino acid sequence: CASSEVTGTLHF.

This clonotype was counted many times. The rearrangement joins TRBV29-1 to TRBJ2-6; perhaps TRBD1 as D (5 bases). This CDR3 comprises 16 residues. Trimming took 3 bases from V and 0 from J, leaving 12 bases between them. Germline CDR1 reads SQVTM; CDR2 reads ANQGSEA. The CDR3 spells CSVETEFNSGANVLTF. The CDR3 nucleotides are TGCAGCGTTGAGACAGAGTTTAACTCTGGGGCCAACGTCCTGACTTTC.

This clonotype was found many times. The CDR3 DNA follows: TGCGCCAGCAGCAAAGGGACAGGGGGGACTGAAGCTTTCTTT. This encodes CASSKGTGGTEAFF. The chain uses TRBV5-1 and TRBJ1-1; 11 bases align to TRBD1. The germline CDR1 and CDR2 sequences are SGHRS and YFSETQ. After removal of 4 bases from V and 5 bases from J, the junction contained 4 bases not matched to a gene. There are 14 residues in the CDR3.

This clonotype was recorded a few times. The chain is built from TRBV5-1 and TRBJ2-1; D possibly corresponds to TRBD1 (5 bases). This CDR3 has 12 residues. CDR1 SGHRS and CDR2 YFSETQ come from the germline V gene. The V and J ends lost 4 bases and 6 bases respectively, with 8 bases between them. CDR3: CASSQDSNEQFF. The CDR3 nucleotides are TGCGCCAGCAGCCAAGACAGCAATGAGCAGTTCTTC.

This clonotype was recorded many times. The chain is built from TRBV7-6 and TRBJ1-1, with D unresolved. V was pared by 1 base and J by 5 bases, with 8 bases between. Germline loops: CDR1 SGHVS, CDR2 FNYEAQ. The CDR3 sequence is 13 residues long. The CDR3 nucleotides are TGTGCCAGCAGCTTAGATGAGACAACTGAAGCTTTCTTT. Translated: CASSLDETTEAFF.

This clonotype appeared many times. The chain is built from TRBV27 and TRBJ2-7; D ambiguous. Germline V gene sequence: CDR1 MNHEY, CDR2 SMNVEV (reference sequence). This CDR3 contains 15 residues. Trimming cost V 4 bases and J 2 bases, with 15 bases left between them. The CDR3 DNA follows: TGTGCCAGCAGTTCCGGCCGAGGATCGACCTACGAGCAGTACTTC. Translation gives CASSSGRGSTYEQYF.

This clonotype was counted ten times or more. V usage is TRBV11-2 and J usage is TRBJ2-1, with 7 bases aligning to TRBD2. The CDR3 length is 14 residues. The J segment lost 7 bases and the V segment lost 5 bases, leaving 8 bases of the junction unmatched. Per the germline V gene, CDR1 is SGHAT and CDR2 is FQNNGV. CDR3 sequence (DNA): TGTGCCAGCAGCCTCAACCGGGGGGAAAATGAGCAGTTCTTC. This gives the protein CASSLNRGENEQFF.

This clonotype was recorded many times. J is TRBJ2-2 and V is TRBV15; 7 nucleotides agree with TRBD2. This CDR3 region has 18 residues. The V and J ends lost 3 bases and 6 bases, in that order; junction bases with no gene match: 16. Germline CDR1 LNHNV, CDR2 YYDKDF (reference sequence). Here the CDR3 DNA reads TGTGCCACCAGCAGGAGTCGACTTGCGGGAGTGTCCGCCGGGGAGCTGTTTTTT. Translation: CATSRSRLAGVSAGELFF. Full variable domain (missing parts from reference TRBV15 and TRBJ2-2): DAMVIQNPRYQVTQFGKPVTLSCSQTLNHNVMYWYQQKSSQAPKLLFHYYDKDFNNEADTPDNFQSRRPNTSFCFLDIRSPGLGDTAMYLCATSRSRLAGVSAGELFFGEGSRLTVL.

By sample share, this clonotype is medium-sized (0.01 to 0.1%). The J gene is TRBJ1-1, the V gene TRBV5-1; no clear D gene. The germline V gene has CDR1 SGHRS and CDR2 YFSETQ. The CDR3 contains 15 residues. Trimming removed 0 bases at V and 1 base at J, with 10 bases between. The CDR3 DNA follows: TGCGCCAGCAGCTTGGCGGCCAGTTCGAACACTGAAGCTTTCTTT. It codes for CASSLAASSNTEAFF.

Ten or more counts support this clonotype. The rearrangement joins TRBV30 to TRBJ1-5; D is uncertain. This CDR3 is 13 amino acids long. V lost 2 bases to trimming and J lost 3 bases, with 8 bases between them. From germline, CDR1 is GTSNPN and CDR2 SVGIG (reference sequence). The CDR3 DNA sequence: TGTGCCTGGAGTCTTGATCTCAATCAGCCCCAGCATTTT. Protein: CAWSLDLNQPQHF.

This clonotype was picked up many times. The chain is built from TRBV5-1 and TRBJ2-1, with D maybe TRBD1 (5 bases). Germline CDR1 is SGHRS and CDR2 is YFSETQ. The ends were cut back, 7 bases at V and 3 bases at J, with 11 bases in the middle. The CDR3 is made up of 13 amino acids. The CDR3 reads CASGAGIYNEQFF. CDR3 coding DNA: TGCGCCAGCGGGGCAGGGATCTACAATGAGCAGTTCTTC.

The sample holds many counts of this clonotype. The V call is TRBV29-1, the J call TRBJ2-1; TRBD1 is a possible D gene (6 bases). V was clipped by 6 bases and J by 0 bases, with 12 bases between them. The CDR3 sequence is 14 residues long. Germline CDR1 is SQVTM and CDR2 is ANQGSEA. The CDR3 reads CSVATGSSYNEQFF. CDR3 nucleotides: TGCAGCGTCGCTACAGGGAGCTCCTACAATGAGCAGTTCTTC.

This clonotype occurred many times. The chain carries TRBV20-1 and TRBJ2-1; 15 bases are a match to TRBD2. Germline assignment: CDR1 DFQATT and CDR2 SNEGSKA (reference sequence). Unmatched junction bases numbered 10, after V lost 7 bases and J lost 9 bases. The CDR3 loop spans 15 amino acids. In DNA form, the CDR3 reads TGCAGTGTTCGGGGACTAGCGGGAGGAGGGAGTGAGCAGTTCTTC. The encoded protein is CSVRGLAGGGSEQFF.

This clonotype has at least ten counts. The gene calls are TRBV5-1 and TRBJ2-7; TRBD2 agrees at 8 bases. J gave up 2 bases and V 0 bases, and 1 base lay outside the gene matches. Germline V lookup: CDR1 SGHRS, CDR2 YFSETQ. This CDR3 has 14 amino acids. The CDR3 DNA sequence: TGCGCCAGCAGCTTGGGACTAGCGACCTACGAGCAGTACTTC. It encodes CASSLGLATYEQYF.

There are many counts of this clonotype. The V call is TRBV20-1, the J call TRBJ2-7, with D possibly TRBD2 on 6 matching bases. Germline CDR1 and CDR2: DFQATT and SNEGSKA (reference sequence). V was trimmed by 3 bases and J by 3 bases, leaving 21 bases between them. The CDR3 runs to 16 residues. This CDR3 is CSARERAGPDIYEQYF. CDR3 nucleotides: TGCAGTGCTAGGGAGCGGGCGGGCCCGGACATCTACGAGCAGTACTTC.

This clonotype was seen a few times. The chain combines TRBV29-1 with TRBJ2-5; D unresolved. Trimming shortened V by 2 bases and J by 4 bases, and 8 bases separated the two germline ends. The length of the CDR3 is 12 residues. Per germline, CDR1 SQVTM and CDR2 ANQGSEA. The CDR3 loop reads CSVEKGSETQYF. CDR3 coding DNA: TGCAGCGTTGAAAAGGGCTCAGAGACCCAGTACTTC.

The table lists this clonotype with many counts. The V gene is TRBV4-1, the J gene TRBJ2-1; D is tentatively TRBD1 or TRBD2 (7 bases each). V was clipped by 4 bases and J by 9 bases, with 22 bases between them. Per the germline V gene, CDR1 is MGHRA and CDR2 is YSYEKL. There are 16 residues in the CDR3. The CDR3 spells CASSPSGTAQGVEQFF. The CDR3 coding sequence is TGCGCCAGCAGCCCCAGCGGGACCGCGCAGGGGGTTGAGCAGTTCTTC.

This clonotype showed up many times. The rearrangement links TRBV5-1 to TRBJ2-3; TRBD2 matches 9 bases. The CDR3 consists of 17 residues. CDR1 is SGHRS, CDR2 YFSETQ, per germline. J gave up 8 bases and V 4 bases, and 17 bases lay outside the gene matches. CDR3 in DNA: TGCGCCAGCAGCCCTAGCGTGGGACTAGCCCAAAGTTCTACGCAGTATTTT. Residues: CASSPSVGLAQSSTQYF.

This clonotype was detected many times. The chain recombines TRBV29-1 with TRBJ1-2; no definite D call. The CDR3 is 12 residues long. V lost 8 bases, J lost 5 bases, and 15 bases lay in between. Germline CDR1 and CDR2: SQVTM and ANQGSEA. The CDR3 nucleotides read TGCAGCTCCGGAGGGCAGACGTATGGCTACACCTTC. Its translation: CSSGGQTYGYTF.

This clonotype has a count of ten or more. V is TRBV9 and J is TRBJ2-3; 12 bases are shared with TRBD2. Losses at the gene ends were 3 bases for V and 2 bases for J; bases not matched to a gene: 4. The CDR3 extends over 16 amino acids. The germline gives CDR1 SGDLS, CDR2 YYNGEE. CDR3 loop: CASSEASGRVTDTQYF. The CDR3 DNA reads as TGTGCCAGCAGCGAAGCTAGCGGGAGGGTCACAGATACGCAGTATTTT.

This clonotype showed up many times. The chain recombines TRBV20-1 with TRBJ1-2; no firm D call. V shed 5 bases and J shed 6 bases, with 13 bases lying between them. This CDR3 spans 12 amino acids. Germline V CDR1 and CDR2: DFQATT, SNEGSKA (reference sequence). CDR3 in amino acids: CSAGVEADGYTF. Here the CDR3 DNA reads TGCAGTGCTGGGGTAGAGGCCGATGGCTACACCTTC.

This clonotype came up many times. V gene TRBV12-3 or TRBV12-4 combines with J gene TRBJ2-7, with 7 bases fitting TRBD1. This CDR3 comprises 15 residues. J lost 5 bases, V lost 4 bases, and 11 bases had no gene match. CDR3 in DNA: TGTGCCAGCAGTTGGGATAGACAGGGTCCCAACGAGCAGTACTTC. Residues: CASSWDRQGPNEQYF.

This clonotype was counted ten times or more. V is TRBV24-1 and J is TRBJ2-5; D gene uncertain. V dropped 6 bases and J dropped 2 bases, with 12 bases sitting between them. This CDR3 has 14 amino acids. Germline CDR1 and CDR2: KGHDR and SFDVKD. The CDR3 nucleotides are TGTGCCACCAGTTTCGACGGATCTCAAGAGACCCAGTACTTC. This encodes CATSFDGSQETQYF.

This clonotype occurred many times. Here the CDR3 DNA reads TGCGCCAGCAGCTTGGCGTCTCAGGGAATGGAAGCTTTCTTT. Protein: CASSLASQGMEAFF. The gene calls are TRBV5-1 and TRBJ1-1; D may be TRBD1 (5 bases). CDR1 and CDR2 from the germline V gene are SGHRS and YFSETQ. Trimming took 0 bases from V and 8 from J, leaving 14 bases between them. There are 14 residues in the CDR3.

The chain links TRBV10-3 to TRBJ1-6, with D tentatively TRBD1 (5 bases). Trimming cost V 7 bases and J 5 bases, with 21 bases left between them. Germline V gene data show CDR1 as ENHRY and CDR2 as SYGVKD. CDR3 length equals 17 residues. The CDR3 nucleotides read TGTGCCATCATTGATAGGACACGGAAATTGGATAATTCACCCCTCCACTTT. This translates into CAIIDRTRKLDNSPLHF.

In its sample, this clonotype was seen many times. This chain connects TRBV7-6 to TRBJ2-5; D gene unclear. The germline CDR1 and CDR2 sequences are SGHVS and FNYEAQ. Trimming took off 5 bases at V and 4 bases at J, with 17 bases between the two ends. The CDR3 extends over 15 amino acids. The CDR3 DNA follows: TGTGCCAGCAGCCCCGCCCTCGATTGGGCAGAGACCCAGTACTTC. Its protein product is CASSPALDWAETQYF.